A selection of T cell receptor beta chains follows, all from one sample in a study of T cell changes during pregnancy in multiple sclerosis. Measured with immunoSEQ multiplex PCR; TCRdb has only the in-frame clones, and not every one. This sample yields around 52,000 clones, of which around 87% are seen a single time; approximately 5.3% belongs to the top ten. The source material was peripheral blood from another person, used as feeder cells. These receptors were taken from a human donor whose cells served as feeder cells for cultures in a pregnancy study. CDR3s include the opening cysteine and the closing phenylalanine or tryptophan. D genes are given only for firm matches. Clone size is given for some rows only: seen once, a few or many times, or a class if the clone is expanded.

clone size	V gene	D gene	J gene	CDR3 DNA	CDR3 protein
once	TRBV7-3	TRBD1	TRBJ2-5	TGTGCCAGCAGCCCCAACACAGGGGCGGAAGAGACCCAGTACTTC	CASSPNTGAEETQYF
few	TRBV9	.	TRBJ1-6	TGTGCCAGCAGCGTTGAGGGTACCTCACCCCTCCACTTT	CASSVEGTSPLHF
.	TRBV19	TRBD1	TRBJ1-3	TGTGCCAGCTCAAGGACAGGGGCTGGAAACACCATATATTTT	CASSRTGAGNTIYF
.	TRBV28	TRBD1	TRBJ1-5	TGTGCCAGCAGCTCGGACAGGGGGCGTTCGTATAGCAATCAGCCCCAGCATTTT	CASSSDRGRSYSNQPQHF
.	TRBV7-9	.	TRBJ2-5	TGTGCCAGCAGCTTAGGTAACAGGGCAAACTCGTACCAAGAGACCCAGTACTTC	CASSLGNRANSYQETQYF
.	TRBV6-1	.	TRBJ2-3	TGTGCCAGCAGGCAGTCTAGGGCGGCAGATACGCAGTATTTT	CASRQSRAADTQYF
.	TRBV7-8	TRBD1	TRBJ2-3	TGTGCCAGCAGCTTTTCCGGGACAGGCAGTGGAGATACGCAGTATTTT	CASSFSGTGSGDTQYF
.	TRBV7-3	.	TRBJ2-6	TGTGCCAGCAGCAAGGCTGGGGCCAACGTCCTGACTTTC	CASSKAGANVLTF
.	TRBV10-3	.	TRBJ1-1	TGTGCCATCAGTGAGTCAGTGGGGGCGGGCACTGAAGCTTTCTTT	CAISESVGAGTEAFF
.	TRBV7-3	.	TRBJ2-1	TGTGCCAGCAGCCTCCGACAAGACCCCTACAATGAGCAGTTCTTC	CASSLRQDPYNEQFF
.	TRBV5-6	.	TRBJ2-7	TGTGCCAGCAGCGGGAGCTCCTACGAGCAGTACTTC	CASSGSSYEQYF
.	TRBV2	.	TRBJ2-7	TGTGCCAGCCGGGCCGGGGGACGGTACGAGCAGTACTTC	CASRAGGRYEQYF
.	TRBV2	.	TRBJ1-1	TGTGCCAGCAGCTCTCTAACAGATAACACTGAAGCTTTCTTT	CASSSLTDNTEAFF
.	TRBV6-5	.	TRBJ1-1	TGTGCCAGCAGTCCCCGGGGAGGGCGGACTGAAGCTTTCTTT	CASSPRGGRTEAFF
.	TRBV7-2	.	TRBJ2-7	TGTGCCAGCAGCCCCTCCGGGTCCTCCTACGAGCAGTACTTC	CASSPSGSSYEQYF
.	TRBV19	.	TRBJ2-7	TGTGCCAGTAGTAGGGACGGCTTCTACGAGCAGTACTTC	CASSRDGFYEQYF
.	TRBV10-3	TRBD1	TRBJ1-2	TGTGCCATCAGTGGATCTCCGGGACAGCTCCATCACACCTTC	CAISGSPGQLHHTF
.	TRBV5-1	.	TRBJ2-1	TGCGCCAGCAGCCCAGGACTACCAGGTGAGCAGTTCTTC	CASSPGLPGEQFF
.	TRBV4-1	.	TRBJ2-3	TGCGCCAGCAGCCAAGGCCACGCCGGAGATACGCAGTATTTT	CASSQGHAGDTQYF
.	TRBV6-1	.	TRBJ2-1	TGTGCCAGCAGTGGCCCGGGGCAGAACAATGAGCAGTTCTTC	CASSGPGQNNEQFF
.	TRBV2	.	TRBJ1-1	TGTGCCAGCAGTATTCGGACAGCGAACACTGAAGCTTTCTTT	CASSIRTANTEAFF
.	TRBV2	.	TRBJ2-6	TGTGCCAGCAGTGCAAGGTTTCTAGGGACTGGGGCCAACGTCCTGACTTTC	CASSARFLGTGANVLTF
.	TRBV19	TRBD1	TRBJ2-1	TGTGCCAGTAGGGGACAGGGGCCCTACAATGAGCAGTTCTTC	CASRGQGPYNEQFF
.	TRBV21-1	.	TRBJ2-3	TGTGCCAGCAGCAAAACCGTCTCACTAGCGGACCGCACAGATACGCAGTATTTT	CASSKTVSLADRTDTQYF
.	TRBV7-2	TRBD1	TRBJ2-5	TGTGCCAGCAGCTTATGGCCAGGGGGCGGTGAGACCCAGTACTTC	CASSLWPGGGETQYF
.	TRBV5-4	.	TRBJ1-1	TGTGCCAGCAGCTTGTTACAGGGCGGGGGGGCTGAAGCTTTCTTT	CASSLLQGGGAEAFF
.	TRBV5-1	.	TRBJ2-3	TGCGCCAGCAGCCTGCCCCAGCCGGGCCCTAGCACAGATACGCAGTATTTT	CASSLPQPGPSTDTQYF
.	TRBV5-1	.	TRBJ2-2	TGCGCCAGCAGCTTGGTGGGGGGCACGAACACCGGGGAGCTGTTTTTT	CASSLVGGTNTGELFF
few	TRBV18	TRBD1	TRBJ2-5	TGTGCCAGCTCACAGGACAGGCAAGAGACCCAGTACTTC	CASSQDRQETQYF
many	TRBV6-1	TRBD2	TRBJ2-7	TGTGCCAGCAGTGAGCAGGCTAGCGGCTCCTACGAGCAGTACTTC	CASSEQASGSYEQYF
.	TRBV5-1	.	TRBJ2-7	TGCGCCAGCAGACAAGACACTGACTCCTACGAGCAGTACTTC	CASRQDTDSYEQYF
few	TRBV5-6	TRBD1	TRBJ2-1	TGTGCCAGCAGATCCGACAGGGCGATAGCTGAGCAGTTCTTC	CASRSDRAIAEQFF
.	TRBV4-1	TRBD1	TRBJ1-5	TGCGCCAGCAGCCAAGCCGGGACAGTTAGCAATCAGCCCCAGCATTTT	CASSQAGTVSNQPQHF
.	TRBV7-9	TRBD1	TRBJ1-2	TGTGCCAGCAGCTTATATACAGGGGGCAGCGGCTACACCTTC	CASSLYTGGSGYTF
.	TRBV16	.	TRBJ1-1	TGTGCCAGCAGCCAGGGAGGGGGGAACACTGAAGCTTTCTTT	CASSQGGGNTEAFF
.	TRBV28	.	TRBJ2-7	TGTGCCAGCAGGGGGGTAGGGGCGGGATACGAGCAGTACTTC	CASRGVGAGYEQYF
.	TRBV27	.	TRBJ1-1	TGTGCCAGCAGCGACAGCCTGAACACTGAAGCTTTCTTT	CASSDSLNTEAFF
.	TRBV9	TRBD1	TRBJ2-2	TGTGCCAGCAGTGACAGGGCCGTAGGCACCGGGGAGCTGTTTTTT	CASSDRAVGTGELFF
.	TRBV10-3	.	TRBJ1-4	TGTGCCATCAGTGAAGGGACGGGTGTGGGAACTAATGAAAAACTGTTTTTT	CAISEGTGVGTNEKLFF
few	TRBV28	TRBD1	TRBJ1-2	TGTGCCAGCAGTTCCGGACAGGGGGTGAATAGTGGCTACACCTTC	CASSSGQGVNSGYTF
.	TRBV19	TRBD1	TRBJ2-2	TGTGCCAGTAGTATAGATGCCGGGACAGTTACCGGGGAGCTGTTTTTT	CASSIDAGTVTGELFF
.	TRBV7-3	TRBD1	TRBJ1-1	TGTGCCAGCAGCTTAACAGGGGGCGTCGGAGCTTTCTTT	CASSLTGGVGAFF
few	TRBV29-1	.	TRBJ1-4	TGCAGCGTTCCTGACGGAAGAACTAATGAAAAACTGTTTTTT	CSVPDGRTNEKLFF
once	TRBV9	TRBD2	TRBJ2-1	TGTGCCAGCACCGCTAGCGGCGCCCCCTACAATGAGCAGTTCTTC	CASTASGAPYNEQFF
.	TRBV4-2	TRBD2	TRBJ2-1	TGTGCCAGCAGCCAAGATAGGCTAGCGGGGGTCGCTGAGCAGTTCTTC	CASSQDRLAGVAEQFF
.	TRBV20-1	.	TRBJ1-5	TGCAGTGCCAGGGACGCAGGCGTCCAGCATTTT	CSARDAGVQHF
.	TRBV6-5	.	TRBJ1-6	TGTGCCAGCAGTTACTATGGGGCGAATTCACCCCTCCACTTT	CASSYYGANSPLHF
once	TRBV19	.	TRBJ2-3	TGTGCCAGTAGTCCCGGGACTGGAGCCCAGGCAGATACGCAGTATTTT	CASSPGTGAQADTQYF
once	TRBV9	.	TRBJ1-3	TGTGCCAGCAGCGTAGAGGGACTCGGCCTCTCTGGAAACACCATATATTTT	CASSVEGLGLSGNTIYF
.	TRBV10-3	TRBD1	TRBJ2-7	TGTGCCATCCGGCCGGACAGGGGGGTTGGTGAGCAGTACTTC	CAIRPDRGVGEQYF
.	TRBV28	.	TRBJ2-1	TGTGCCAGCAGTTGGAACAATGAGCAGTTCTTC	CASSWNNEQFF
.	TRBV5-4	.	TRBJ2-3	TGTGCCAGCAGCCCGCGGGTCGCCACAGATACGCAGTATTTT	CASSPRVATDTQYF
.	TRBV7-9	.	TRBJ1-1	TGTGCCAGCAGCTCCCTGCGGGGGACATTGAACACTGAAGCTTTCTTT	CASSSLRGTLNTEAFF
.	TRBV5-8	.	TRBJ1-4	TGTGCCAGCAGCTTTCGCCGGGCTGGAAGAGGTGGTGAAAAACTGTTTTTT	CASSFRRAGRGGEKLFF
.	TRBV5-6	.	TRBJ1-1	TGTGCCAGCAGCTTCTTGGCGTCCACTGAAGCTTTCTTT	CASSFLASTEAFF